A single T cell receptor (beta chain) is shown here with its context. This sample is drawn from a study of T cell changes during pregnancy in multiple sclerosis. The assay was immunoSEQ multiplex PCR, and TCRdb's table has in-frame clones only and misses some. The sample shows about 70,000 clones, 92% of them seen only once. The CDR3 length is 16 residues. V was shortened by 4 bases and J by 0 bases, with 15 bases between the two germline ends. CDR1 is ENHRY, CDR2 SYGVKD, per germline. The specimen was CD8+ T cells from peripheral blood mononuclear cells, collected in the third trimester of pregnancy. The sequence derives from a female donor in good health, enrolled as a control in a pregnancy study. V and J are TRBV10-3 and TRBJ1-1; D might be TRBD1 (6 bases). The CDR3 sequence: CAISVGRGNVNTEAFF. The DNA for the CDR3 is TGTGCCATCAGTGTGGGCAGGGGTAATGTGAACACTGAAGCTTTCTTT.